This T cell receptor (beta chain) emerged from a study of blood T cell repertoires in COVID-19. The CDR3 has 17 amino acids. CDR1 and CDR2 from the germline V gene are LNHNV and YYDKDF (reference sequence). The germline V and J ends were trimmed by 0 bases and 0 bases, with 12 bases remaining between them. The table came from immunoSEQ multiplex PCR; TCRdb's copy has only in-frame clones and leaves some out. This repertoire shows approximately 270,000 clones, 80% to 90% found once; its top ten account for 1.3% to 1.5%. The source is a man at least 80 years old with acute or convalescent COVID-19. V usage is TRBV15 and J usage is TRBJ2-1; no reliable D call. The specimen was peripheral blood. The CDR3 DNA follows: TGTGCCACCAGCAGAGATCTCGCCATGAGCTCCTACAATGAGCAGTTCTTC. As protein: CATSRDLAMSSYNEQFF.